This T cell receptor beta chain emerged from a study of blood T cell repertoires in COVID-19. Study-wide background: T cells, B-cell-depleted T cells, or PBMCs supplied cDNA or gDNA.

Clones were read by immunoSEQ multiplex PCR, and TCRdb kept only the in-frame ones, dropping some. The sample yields fewer than 300,000 clones, about nine tenths seen once. The CDR3 length is 14 residues. The V segment lost 10 bases and the J segment 7 bases; nucleotides outside the gene matches: 12. The germline V gene encodes CDR1 LNHDA and CDR2 SQIVND (reference sequence). Sequenced input: PBMCs or T cells enriched from blood (not recorded which). The clonotype comes from a woman aged 30 to 39 who had recovered from COVID-19. The gene calls are TRBV19 and TRBJ1-5; 8 nucleotides align to TRBD1. The CDR3 protein is CATSGQGGRQPQHF. The CDR3 DNA follows: TGTGCCACCTCAGGACAGGGAGGAAGACAGCCCCAGCATTTT.